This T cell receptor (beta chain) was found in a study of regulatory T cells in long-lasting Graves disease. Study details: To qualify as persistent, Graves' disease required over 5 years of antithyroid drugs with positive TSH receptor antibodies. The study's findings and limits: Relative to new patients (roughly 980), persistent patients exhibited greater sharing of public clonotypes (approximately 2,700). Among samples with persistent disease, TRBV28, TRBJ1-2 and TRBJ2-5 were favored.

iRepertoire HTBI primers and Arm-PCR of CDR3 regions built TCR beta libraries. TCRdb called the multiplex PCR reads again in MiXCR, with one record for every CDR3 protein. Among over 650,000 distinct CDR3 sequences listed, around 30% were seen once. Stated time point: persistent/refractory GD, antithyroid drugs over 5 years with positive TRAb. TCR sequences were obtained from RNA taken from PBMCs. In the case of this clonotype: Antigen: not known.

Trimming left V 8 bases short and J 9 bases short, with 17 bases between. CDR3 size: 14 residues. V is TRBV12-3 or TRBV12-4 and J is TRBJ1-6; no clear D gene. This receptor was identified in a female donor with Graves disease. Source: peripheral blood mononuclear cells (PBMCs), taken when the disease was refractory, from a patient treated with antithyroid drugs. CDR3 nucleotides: TGTGCCAGCTCACCCCAAAGTGGAACTTCACCCCTCCACTTT. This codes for CASSPQSGTSPLHF.